A single T cell receptor beta chain is shown here with its context. This clonotype was recorded many times. Its antigen is currently not known. No per-base quality is available; no much larger clone lies one base away. The time point label here, explained by the study, means: blood at routine non-recurrence follow-up after resection. For TCR sequencing, whole RNA was extracted from tumor and nontumor lung tissue, or from cryopreserved PBMC samples, and no cell sorting was done. Patients were selected for TCR sequencing only if sufficient RNA was available from at least two tumor regions. This specimen comes from a study of spatial heterogeneity in lung cancer (dated by TCRdb to between 2018 and 2021). Background for the entire study: The donors were some 72 patients from the lung TRACERx cohort who had early-stage, untreated non-small cell lung cancer. Follow-up PBMC samples were sequenced whenever the samples were available, and the median time to follow-up was around 2 years after resection. Beta-chain transcripts were consistently detected in greater numbers than alpha-chain transcripts, which likely reflects a higher abundance of beta-chain transcripts. In the raw uncorrected reads, each unique combination of TCR and UMI appeared on average more than ten times. In non-small cell lung cancer, the study quantitatively compared TCR alpha and beta repertoires across several tumor regions, matched nontumor lung, and blood. Nonsynonymous mutation counts, determined by whole-exome sequencing of tumor tissue, were related to TCR repertoire features. At surgery, both alpha and beta chains were TCR-sequenced in roughly 230 tumor regions, fewer than 80 matched nontumor lung samples and a few dozen PBMC samples.

Libraries were prepared through 5' RACE. Sequencer: NextSeq 500. To allow correction of PCR and sequencing errors, the TCR library protocol tagged every TCR cDNA molecule with a unique molecular identifier. As for the authors' bioinformatics: Decombinator tools were used for TCR identification, UMI-based error correction and CDR3 extraction. Expanded TCRs were defined as those above a frequency of 2 per 1,000, corresponding to the top 1% of the tumor frequency distribution. Renyi diversity was calculated using the R vegan package after each repertoire was subsampled 100 times to 5,000 TCRs. To build CDR3 similarity networks, amino acid triplet string-kernel similarity was used, and CDR3s were connected when their pairwise similarity was above 0.82. TCRdb passed the public sequencing reads through fastp at Q25 and MiXCR, retaining productive beta sequences. Each entry merges the rows of one CDR3 protein and shows their most common DNA and genes. The V and J calls come from TCRdb's annotation, not from the publication. A total of under 45,000 distinct CDR3 sequences appear in this sample, around 7.6% of them only once. The ten largest clones take up roughly 8.8% of the sample.

Overall study results and their limits: Comparisons of baseline and follow-up blood repertoires included only around 13 patients. Additional single-cell paired TCR alpha and beta sequencing was considered necessary to confirm, at a functional level, the hypothesis that regional TCRs recognize regional mutations. Ubiquitous expanded tumor TCRs were detected in blood more often at tumor resection than at routine follow-up.

This TCR derives from a male donor with early-stage non-small cell lung cancer. The source material was PBMCs, sampled at follow-up.

The CDR3 reads as follows: CASSTGGLVNEQFF. The sequenced DNA: TGTGCCAGCAGCACGGGGGGGCTGGTAAATGAGCAGTTCTTC. The rearranged segments are TRBV12-3 or TRBV12-4 and TRBJ2-1; 8 central bases correspond to TRBD2. From the cysteine through the phenylalanine, the CDR3 covers 14 amino acids. The DNA shown is the 42-base CDR3, in frame from base 1. V ends up 6 bases short and J 7 bases short, with an unmatched junction base count of 8.